The rows below give T cell receptor beta chains drawn from one sample of a study of blood T cells in healthy people across ages. Each CDR3 protein gets one entry after TCRdb re-called the 5' RACE reads with MiXCR. The sample lists over 950,000 distinct CDR3 sequences, roughly 51% occurring once. The sequenced sample was blood. The receptors come from a woman aged 55-70 years in good health. Both conserved end residues are part of each CDR3. The D gene is left open where the match is weak. Clone size, where shown, is once, few, many, or a class for clones that have expanded.

V	size	D	J	DNA	CDR3
TRBV9	-	-	TRBJ2-7	TGTGCCAGCAGCGTAGCGCCGGCCAGGGCTTACGAGCAGTACTTC	CASSVAPARAYEQYF
TRBV28	-	-	TRBJ2-3	TGTGCCAGCAGTTTTTTAACAAGCACAGATACGCAGTATTTT	CASSFLTSTDTQYF
TRBV20-1	few	TRBD2	TRBJ2-1	TGCAGTGCGCAACCCTCTGGCGGGAGGAATGAGCAGTTCTTC	CSAQPSGGRNEQFF
TRBV28	-	-	TRBJ2-1	TGTGCCAGCAGTTTAGCCAGGGGGGCAAAAAATGAGCAGTTCTTC	CASSLARGAKNEQFF
TRBV3-1	-	-	TRBJ2-3	TGTGCCAGCAGCCGAGACTACCAGGGAGATACGCAGTATTTT	CASSRDYQGDTQYF
TRBV3-1	once	TRBD2	TRBJ2-5	TGTGCCAGCAGCCAAAAGACCGGGGGAGGGTGGGAGACCCAGTACTTC	CASSQKTGGGWETQYF
TRBV28	-	TRBD2	TRBJ2-5	TGTGCCAGCAGTAAGCGGCAAACGGGGGGAGAGACCCAGTACTTC	CASSKRQTGGETQYF
TRBV7-2	few	-	TRBJ2-3	TGTGCCAGCAGCTTAGTTTCCCGTGGTGATACGCAGTATTTT	CASSLVSRGDTQYF
TRBV28	-	-	TRBJ2-2	TGTGCCAGCAAGCATTCGGATGGCGCCGGGGAGCTGTTTTTT	CASKHSDGAGELFF
TRBV6-5	few	-	TRBJ2-7	TGTGCCAGCAGCCGCCCGGAGGTAGGCTCCTACGAGCAGTACTTC	CASSRPEVGSYEQYF
TRBV7-2	many	TRBD2	TRBJ2-7	TGTGCCAGCAGCCCAAGCGGGGGCCCCTACGAGCAGTACTTC	CASSPSGGPYEQYF
TRBV27	-	-	TRBJ2-7	TGTGCCAGCAGTCCCAGGGAAGAGTACGAGCAGTACTTC	CASSPREEYEQYF
TRBV13	few	-	TRBJ2-3	TGTGCCAGCAGCTTATCCAGGGACACAGATACGCAGTATTTT	CASSLSRDTDTQYF
TRBV6-5	once	TRBD1	TRBJ2-7	TGTGCCAGCAGTTACCGGGCACAGGGGGCACAGCAGTACTTC	CASSYRAQGAQQYF
TRBV6-4	-	TRBD2	TRBJ2-3	TGTGCCAGCAGAAACATAGCGGGAGGGCCCGATACGCAGTATTTT	CASRNIAGGPDTQYF
TRBV3-1	-	TRBD2	TRBJ2-1	TGTGCCAGCAGCCAAATAGCGGGAGGGTGGAATGAGCAGTTCTTC	CASSQIAGGWNEQFF